A selection of T cell receptor beta chains follows, all from one sample in a study of T cells in Graves' hyperthyroidism and ophthalmopathy. TCRdb ran MiXCR on the multiplex PCR reads and lists one entry per CDR3 protein. The profile shows hundreds of thousands of distinct CDR3 sequences, around 15% of them singletons. The specimen was blood. All receptors come from a woman aged 18-35 years with Graves' hyperthyroidism. CDR3s include the opening cysteine and the closing phenylalanine or tryptophan. The D gene is left open where the match is weak. Expanded clones get a size class; other rows say once, few or many, or leave the size out.

>.|TRBD2|TRBJ2-2|TRBV20-1
CSVTSGNTGELFF
TGCAGTGTCACTAGCGGGAACACCGGGGAGCTGTTTTTT
>.|TRBD2|TRBJ2-3|TRBV7-9
CASSTLLAAIEDTQYF
TGTGCCAGCAGCACTCTCCTAGCGGCAATTGAGGATACGCAGTATTTT
>.|.|TRBJ2-7|TRBV7-2
CASSLDISEQYF
TGTGCCAGCAGCTTGGATATCTCCGAGCAGTACTTC
>many|TRBD2|TRBJ2-1|TRBV2
CASSESASGIYNEQFF
TGTGCCAGCAGTGAGTCGGCTAGCGGGATTTACAATGAGCAGTTCTTC
>many|.|TRBJ1-6|TRBV28
CASTPGVNNSPLHF
TGTGCCAGCACCCCGGGGGTGAATAATTCACCCCTCCACTTT
>many|.|TRBJ2-1|TRBV12-3/TRBV12-4
CASSFPPGPDNEQFF
TGTGCCAGCAGTTTTCCCCCAGGCCCAGACAATGAGCAGTTCTTC
>few|.|TRBJ1-5|TRBV11-2
CASSLGLGDNQPQHF
TGTGCCAGCAGCTTGGGGTTAGGGGATAATCAGCCCCAGCATTTT
>.|.|TRBJ1-2|TRBV27
CASYGTAYGYTF
TGTGCCAGCTATGGGACGGCCTATGGCTACACCTTC
>many|.|TRBJ2-3|TRBV18
CASSPPRGPDTQYF
TGTGCCAGCTCACCACCAAGGGGACCGGATACGCAGTATTTT
>many|.|TRBJ2-7|TRBV7-9
CASSLNEGSYEQYF
TGTGCCAGCAGCTTAAATGAGGGATCTTACGAGCAGTACTTC
>few|.|TRBJ2-1|TRBV24-1
CATSDSTSPAEQFF
TGTGCCACCAGTGATTCTACATCGCCCGCTGAGCAGTTCTTC
>once|.|TRBJ2-4|TRBV28
CASSLLAPRAKNIQYF
TGTGCCAGCAGTTTATTGGCCCCTCGGGCCAAAAACATTCAGTACTTC
>many|TRBD2|TRBJ2-1|TRBV11-2
CASSNAPGLAEYNEQFF
TGTGCCAGCAGCAATGCGCCGGGACTAGCGGAGTACAATGAGCAGTTCTTC
>many|TRBD2|TRBJ2-3|TRBV30
CAWSAQLAASTDTQYF
TGTGCCTGGAGTGCACAACTAGCGGCTAGCACAGATACGCAGTATTTT
>.|TRBD2|TRBJ2-3|TRBV7-9
CASSPVPPAGGSTDTQYF
TGTGCCAGCTCACCGGTCCCCCCAGCGGGAGGGAGCACAGATACGCAGTATTTT
>.|TRBD2|TRBJ2-7|TRBV2
CVSGYLTGTRGYGQYF
TGTGTCAGCGGTTACCTGACCGGGACTAGGGGATACGGGCAGTACTTC
>.|.|TRBJ1-2|TRBV27
CASSSLGPFYGYTF
TGTGCCAGCAGTTCACTGGGGCCTTTCTATGGCTACACCTTC
>.|TRBD2|TRBJ2-2|TRBV7-3
CASSLKWTSGNTGELFF
TGTGCCAGCAGCTTAAAATGGACTAGCGGGAACACCGGGGAGCTGTTTTTT
>few|TRBD2|TRBJ2-1|TRBV6-5
CASSYISGGSSYNEQFF
TGTGCCAGCAGTTATATTAGCGGGGGAAGCTCCTACAATGAGCAGTTCTTC
>.|.|TRBJ2-6|TRBV15
CATSSVQDSGANVLTF
TGTGCCACCAGCAGTGTACAGGACTCTGGGGCCAACGTCCTGACTTTC
>.|.|TRBJ2-2|TRBV12-5
CASGLYPNTGELFF
TGTGCTAGTGGTTTGTACCCGAACACCGGGGAGCTGTTTTTT
>many|TRBD1|TRBJ2-7|TRBV11-2
CASRGTGAWEQYF
TGTGCCAGCAGAGGGACAGGGGCTTGGGAGCAGTACTTC
>many|TRBD2|TRBJ2-1|TRBV11-1
CASSLSGLAGGWGEQFF
TGTGCCAGCAGCCTCTCGGGACTAGCGGGAGGGTGGGGTGAGCAGTTCTTC
>few|TRBD1|TRBJ1-2|TRBV10-2
CASSGQGIYGYTF
TGCGCCAGCAGTGGACAGGGGATCTATGGCTACACCTTC
>.|TRBD2|TRBJ2-1|TRBV14
CASSQVAASGRFGEQFF
TGTGCCAGCAGCCAAGTCGCGGCTAGCGGGAGGTTCGGTGAGCAGTTCTTC
>.|.|TRBJ1-6|TRBV19
CASRTDGVRSPLHF
TGTGCCAGTAGGACTGACGGGGTACGATCACCCCTCCACTTT
>.|.|TRBJ2-1|TRBV20-1
CSAPSLLRNDEQFF
TGCAGTGCTCCCAGCCTTCTACGAAACGATGAGCAGTTCTTC
>.|TRBD1|TRBJ2-2|TRBV7-2
CASSLKGQGIGELFF
TGTGCCAGCAGCTTAAAGGGACAGGGAATCGGGGAGCTGTTTTTT
>.|.|TRBJ1-5|TRBV7-2
CASSLNGGSNQPQHF
TGTGCCAGCAGCTTGAACGGGGGTAGCAATCAGCCCCAGCATTTT
>.|.|TRBJ2-3|TRBV19
CASSMSADTQYF
TGTGCCAGTAGTATGTCGGCAGATACGCAGTATTTT
>.|.|TRBJ2-2|TRBV11-1
CASSPIRGTTNTGELFF
TGTGCCAGCAGCCCTATTAGGGGGACTACGAACACCGGGGAGCTGTTTTTT
>.|.|TRBJ1-5|TRBV4-1
CASSQEGDRRNQPQHF
TGCGCCAGCAGCCAAGAAGGCGACAGGAGAAATCAGCCCCAGCATTTT
>many|.|TRBJ1-1|TRBV3-1
CASSQEWGGWRLNTEAFF
TGTGCCAGCAGCCAAGAATGGGGGGGATGGAGGTTGAACACTGAAGCTTTCTTT
>.|.|TRBJ1-5|TRBV2
CASSEARGSNQPQHF
TGTGCCAGCAGTGAAGCGCGGGGGAGCAATCAGCCCCAGCATTTT
>.|.|TRBJ2-1|TRBV6-1
CASRDLRGKGVDNEQFF
TGTGCCAGCAGGGACCTCCGGGGCAAAGGGGTGGACAATGAGCAGTTCTTC
>.|.|TRBJ1-2|TRBV9
CASSVTGGTNYGYTF
TGTGCCAGCAGCGTAACCGGGGGTACTAACTATGGCTACACCTTC
>.|TRBD2|TRBJ2-3|TRBV9
CASSVDLAGAADTQYF
TGTGCCAGCAGCGTAGATTTAGCGGGAGCGGCAGATACGCAGTATTTT
>many|.|TRBJ2-1|TRBV7-9
CASRSSGTLLGNEQFF
TGTGCCAGCAGGTCGTCCGGGACTCTCTTGGGCAATGAGCAGTTCTTC
>.|.|TRBJ2-1|TRBV24-1
CATSSPLSSVHNEQFF
TGTGCCACCAGTTCCCCCTTAAGTAGCGTCCACAATGAGCAGTTCTTC
>few|.|TRBJ2-7|TRBV29-1
CSVPAGDSSEQYF
TGCAGCGTCCCTGCAGGCGACTCTTCCGAGCAGTACTTC
>few|.|TRBJ2-5|TRBV5-1
CASSLAQMEETQYF
TGCGCCAGCAGCTTGGCACAGATGGAAGAGACCCAGTACTTC
>many|.|TRBJ2-7|TRBV11-2
CASSLRAGVRSSEQYF
TGTGCCAGCAGCTTAAGGGCCGGGGTAAGGTCCTCCGAGCAGTACTTC
>many|.|TRBJ2-1|TRBV2
CASSPGAYASEQFF
TGTGCCAGCAGTCCTGGGGCATACGCAAGTGAGCAGTTCTTC
>.|.|TRBJ2-7|TRBV24-1
CATSGLQGNEQYF
TGTGCCACCAGTGGGCTACAGGGAAACGAGCAGTACTTC